Following are 30 T cell receptor beta chains from one sample sequenced in a study of early stage breast cancer tumors. Libraries were prepared by immunoSEQ multiplex PCR; TCRdb keeps only in-frame clonotypes and omits some of them. The table shows about 21,000 clones, with 76% occurring only once. Sequencing used blood. The receptors derive from a person aged 55 to 75 with breast cancer.

The chain is built from TRBV6-5 and TRBJ2-7, with unresolved D. Trimming took 6 bases from V and 5 from J, leaving 11 bases between them. Germline values: CDR1 MNHEY, CDR2 SVGAGI. The CDR3 extends over 12 amino acids. The CDR3 DNA reads TGTGCCAGCAGGCGACAAAGCCACGAGCAGTACTTC. It yields the protein CASRRQSHEQYF.

The chain carries TRBV6-5 and TRBJ2-1; possible D gene TRBD2, 5 bases. CDR3 length: 15 amino acids. Trimming removed 5 bases from V and 9 bases from J, with 20 bases in between. Germline loops: CDR1 MNHEY, CDR2 SVGAGI. CDR3 nucleotide sequence: TGTGCCAGCAGTACGGCTCGCGCCCCGGGGATTGAGCAGTTCTTC. Its translation: CASSTARAPGIEQFF.

This clone showed up just once. The rearrangement links TRBV19 to TRBJ1-2; 7 nucleotides match TRBD1. The ends lost 4 bases at V and 0 bases at J; junction bases unmatched: 5. Germline assignment: CDR1 LNHDA and CDR2 SQIVND (reference sequence). This CDR3 is 15 amino acids long. This CDR3 reads CASSKATGSNYGYTF. CDR3 sequence (DNA): TGTGCCAGTAGTAAAGCGACAGGGTCTAACTATGGCTACACCTTC.

This clone was counted a few times. The V and J genes are TRBV5-6 and TRBJ1-1; 10 nucleotides align to TRBD1. The CDR3 length is 19 residues. V shed 3 bases and J 6 bases; nucleotides not matched to a gene: 20. CDR1 and CDR2 from the germline V gene are SGHDT and YYEEEE. CDR3 in amino acids: CASSSPWSGTGVVSPEAFF. CDR3 in DNA: TGTGCCAGCAGCTCGCCTTGGTCCGGGACAGGGGTCGTATCACCTGAAGCTTTCTTT.

The chain combines TRBV19 with TRBJ2-1; TRBD1 matches at 8 bases. This CDR3 is 15 amino acids long. Per germline, CDR1 LNHDA and CDR2 SQIVND (reference sequence). With 6 bases clipped from V and 9 bases from J, the junction kept 13 bases outside the gene matches. CDR3 sequence reads: CASSAGTGVPLEQFF. CDR3 DNA sequence: TGTGCCAGTAGCGCCGGGACAGGAGTACCCCTTGAGCAGTTCTTC.

The gene calls are TRBV19 and TRBJ2-7; the D gene is possibly TRBD2 (6 bases). CDR3 length equals 13 residues. Germline V lookup: CDR1 LNHDA, CDR2 SQIVND (reference sequence). Trimming left V 9 bases short and J 7 bases short, with 19 bases between. CDR3 DNA: TGTGCCAGCCGGGACTCACAACTGGGGGAGCAGTACTTC. Translation: CASRDSQLGEQYF.

The chain joins TRBV5-1 to TRBJ2-6; D unresolved. CDR1 SGHRS and CDR2 YFSETQ come from the germline V gene. The CDR3 extends over 15 amino acids. Trimming removed 0 bases from V and 2 bases from J, with 6 bases in between. The CDR3 nucleotides read TGCGCCAGCAGCTTGGACAGCCCTGGGGCCAACGTCCTGACTTTC. Its protein is CASSLDSPGANVLTF. The variable domain in full, completed from reference TRBV5-1 and TRBJ2-6, reads KAGVTQTPRYLIKTRGQQVTLSCSPISGHRSVSWYQQTPGQGLQFLFEYFSETQRNKGNFPGRFSGRQFSNSRSEMNVSTLELGDSALYLCASSLDSPGANVLTFGAGSRLTVL.

The J gene is TRBJ2-5, the V gene TRBV16; D uncertain. V lost 4 bases, J lost 4 bases, and 7 bases lay in between. Germline values: CDR1 KGHSY, CDR2 FQNENV. This CDR3 comprises 12 residues. The CDR3 DNA follows: TGTGCCAGCAGCCTTTGGGGAGAGACCCAGTACTTC. Residues: CASSLWGETQYF.

V usage is TRBV13 and J usage is TRBJ2-7; D perhaps matches TRBD1 (6 bases). The CDR3 spans 13 residues. Germline V gene lookup returns CDR1 PRHDT and CDR2 FYEKMQ (reference sequence). V dropped 3 bases and J dropped 0 bases, with 6 bases sitting between them. The CDR3 reads CASSFRGSYEQYF. The DNA for the CDR3 is TGTGCCAGCAGCTTCAGGGGCTCCTACGAGCAGTACTTC.

The rearrangement uses TRBV7-9 and TRBJ1-1, with TRBD1 matching over 8 bases. CDR1 is SEHNR, CDR2 FQNEAQ, per germline (reference sequence). The CDR3 spans 17 residues. Unmatched junction bases numbered 14, after V lost 5 bases and J lost 3 bases. The CDR3 DNA is TGTGCCAGCAGCCCCCAGGGGGCGCTTGACGGGTACACTGAAGCTTTCTTT. It yields the protein CASSPQGALDGYTEAFF.

This clone was seen only once. The V and J genes are TRBV11-1 and TRBJ2-7; D is ambiguous. Germline V CDR1 and CDR2: SGHAT, FQDESV (reference sequence). The CDR3 contains 14 residues. The germline V and J ends were trimmed by 1 base and 4 bases, with 11 bases remaining between them. This CDR3 is CASSLEASNYEQYF. For the CDR3, the DNA is TGTGCCAGCAGCTTAGAGGCGTCCAATTACGAGCAGTACTTC. The complete variable domain, with remaining parts taken from reference TRBV11-1 and TRBJ2-7, reads EAEVAQSPRYKITEKSQAVAFWCDPISGHATLYWYRQILGQGPELLVQFQDESVVDDSQLPKDRFSAERLKGVDSTLKIQPAELGDSAMYLCASSLEASNYEQYFGPGTRLTVT.

This clone was recorded a few times. The gene calls are TRBV5-4 and TRBJ1-2; TRBD1 agrees at 7 bases. Germline assignment: CDR1 SGHNT and CDR2 YYREEE (reference sequence). The CDR3 covers 15 residues. The V and J ends lost 4 bases and 0 bases, in that order; junction bases with no gene match: 6. As DNA, the CDR3 is TGTGCCAGCAGCCACCCGGGACAGACTAACTATGGCTACACCTTC. Its protein product is CASSHPGQTNYGYTF.

The rearrangement joins TRBV2 to TRBJ1-2, with D possibly being TRBD1 (6 bases). Trimming took off 5 bases at V and 4 bases at J, with 14 bases between the two ends. This CDR3 contains 14 residues. Per germline, CDR1 SNHLY and CDR2 FYNNEI. The CDR3 sequence is CASSTRGTTYGYTF. CDR3 coding DNA: TGTGCCAGCAGTACCAGGGGAACCACCTATGGCTACACCTTC.

This clone was counted only a few times. This chain joins TRBV11-2 and TRBJ2-1; TRBD2 matches 13 bases. This CDR3 has 15 residues. The germline V gene encodes CDR1 SGHAT and CDR2 FQNNGV. The ends lost 0 bases at V and 7 bases at J; junction bases unmatched: 0. This chain's CDR3 is CASSLETSGRNEQFF. CDR3 coding DNA: TGTGCCAGCAGCTTAGAGACTAGCGGGAGGAATGAGCAGTTCTTC.

This chain links TRBV4-1 with TRBJ2-7; tentatively, D is TRBD1 or TRBD2 (5 bases each). Trimming pared 1 base from V and 6 bases from J, leaving 7 bases between. Germline values: CDR1 MGHRA, CDR2 YSYEKL. The CDR3 totals 12 residues. CDR3 sequence (DNA): TGCGCCAGCAGCCAAGGGGGGATCGAGCAGTACTTC. Its protein is CASSQGGIEQYF.

The chain links TRBV6-1 to TRBJ2-1; 8 bases align to TRBD2. The CDR3 sequence is 15 residues long. Germline V lookup: CDR1 MNHNS, CDR2 SASEGT. V lost 7 bases to trimming and J lost 2 bases; unmatched junction nucleotides: 7. The CDR3 DNA sequence: TGTGCCAGCAAGTCGGCGGGAGGACCCTACAATGAGCAGTTCTTC. This encodes CASKSAGGPYNEQFF.

This chain connects TRBV19 to TRBJ1-1, with D uncertain. V was pared by 4 bases and J by 5 bases, with 5 bases between. This CDR3 has 11 residues. Germline lookup yields CDR1 LNHDA and CDR2 SQIVND (reference sequence). The CDR3 region has the DNA TGTGCCAGTAGTACCGAGACTGAAGCTTTCTTT. Encoded protein: CASSTETEAFF.

This clone was counted a single time. This same CDR3 is encoded by further DNA sequences in the sample. The chain carries TRBV18 and TRBJ2-3; 10 bases are shared with TRBD1. The germline V gene encodes CDR1 KGHSH and CDR2 LQKENI. V trimming: 0 bases; J trimming: 4 bases; junction bases outside the gene matches: 1. The CDR3 loop spans 15 amino acids. The CDR3 loop is CASSPPGQGSDTQYF. Written as DNA, the CDR3 is TGTGCCAGCTCACCACCGGGACAGGGGTCAGATACGCAGTATTTT.

The gene calls are TRBV2 and TRBJ2-1; possibly TRBD2 for D (5 bases). V lost 6 bases and J 8 bases, leaving 14 bases between the germline ends. Germline loops: CDR1 SNHLY, CDR2 FYNNEI. This CDR3 region has 13 residues. The CDR3 DNA is TGTGCCAGCAGGGTAAGCGGTGTACATGAGCAGTTCTTC. This sequence encodes CASRVSGVHEQFF.

The chain uses TRBV2 and TRBJ1-6, with a weak D call TRBD1 (5 bases). The CDR3 spans 14 residues. Germline V gives CDR1 SNHLY, CDR2 FYNNEI. Trimming left V 6 bases short and J 6 bases short, with 12 bases between. CDR3 amino acids: CASRPDRSNSPLHF. CDR3 nucleotide sequence: TGTGCCAGCAGGCCAGACAGAAGTAATTCACCCCTCCACTTT.

V usage is TRBV5-1 and J usage is TRBJ2-7, with a possible D match to TRBD2 (6 bases). Per germline, CDR1 SGHRS and CDR2 YFSETQ. The V end was cut by 0 bases, the J end by 5 bases, with 18 bases between. The CDR3 is made up of 16 amino acids. CDR3 DNA: TGCGCCAGCAGCTTGGCGGCCGGGACTCGCATGGACGAGCAGTACTTC. Translation: CASSLAAGTRMDEQYF.

By share, this clone counts as medium-sized. The CDR3 reads CASSPTGANTEAFF. The CDR3 DNA reads TGTGCCAGCAGTCCTACAGGGGCGAACACTGAAGCTTTCTTT. The chain combines TRBV6-5 with TRBJ1-1; 7 nucleotides agree with TRBD1. Germline CDR1 and CDR2: MNHEY and SVGAGI. The V gene end was trimmed by 5 bases and the J gene end by 1 base; junction bases not matched to a gene: 4. This CDR3 is built from 14 residues.

The chain joins TRBV9 to TRBJ2-2; maybe TRBD1 (6 bases). Germline V gene data show CDR1 as SGDLS and CDR2 as YYNGEE. The CDR3 is made up of 16 amino acids. Between the trimmed V and J ends, which lost 3 bases and 3 bases, there was a span of 15 bases. DNA for the CDR3: TGTGCCAGCAGCGCAGCCGGGACAACTGACACCGGGGAGCTGTTTTTT. Protein sequence: CASSAAGTTDTGELFF.

This clone occurred a few times. This chain connects TRBV5-4 to TRBJ1-4; TRBD1 is a possible D gene (5 bases). With 4 bases removed from V and 2 bases from J, the gap between germline ends came to 12 bases. Germline loops: CDR1 SGHNT, CDR2 YYREEE (reference sequence). The CDR3 loop spans 15 amino acids. In DNA, the CDR3 is TGTGCCAGCAGCGGTTGGGGGAGCACTAATGAAAAACTGTTTTTT. Encoded protein: CASSGWGSTNEKLFF. Combining the CDR3 with reference TRBV5-4 and TRBJ1-4 gives the whole variable domain ETGVTQSPTHLIKTRGQQVTLRCSSQSGHNTVSWYQQALGQGPQFIFQYYREEENGRGNFPPRFSGLQFPNYSSELNVNALELDDSALYLCASSGWGSTNEKLFFGSGTQLSVL.

V gene TRBV7-9 combines with J gene TRBJ2-1, with D perhaps TRBD2 (5 bases). Germline CDR1 is SEHNR and CDR2 is FQNEAQ (reference sequence). CDR3 length: 15 amino acids. The V gene lost 7 bases and the J gene lost 1 base, with 14 bases spanning the gap. CDR3 region: CASISETTSYNEQFF. Here the CDR3 DNA reads TGTGCCAGCATATCCGAGACTACGTCCTACAATGAGCAGTTCTTC.

J is TRBJ2-1 and V is TRBV5-1; 9 bases match TRBD2. The V gene end was trimmed by 1 base and the J gene end by 0 bases; junction bases not matched to a gene: 5. The germline V gene encodes CDR1 SGHRS and CDR2 YFSETQ. This CDR3 spans 17 amino acids. CDR3 nucleotides: TGCGCCAGCAGCTTGCGGCCTAGCGGGGTCTCCTACAATGAGCAGTTCTTC. It specifies CASSLRPSGVSYNEQFF.

This clone counts as medium-sized (0.01 to 0.1%). The rearrangement links TRBV6-4 to TRBJ1-1; 7 bases agree with TRBD1. V lost 6 bases, J lost 6 bases, and 4 bases stayed unmatched. CDR1 is MRHNA and CDR2 is SNTAGT in the germline V gene. This CDR3 has 12 residues. The CDR3 reads CASRRQGPEAFF. CDR3 DNA: TGTGCCAGCAGGAGACAGGGCCCTGAAGCTTTCTTT.

This chain's CDR3 is CASSLKGEGQPQHF. CDR3 bases: TGTGCCAGCAGCTTAAAAGGGGAGGGTCAGCCCCAGCATTTT. This chain joins TRBV5-6 and TRBJ1-5, with D possibly being TRBD1 (5 bases). From germline, CDR1 is SGHDT and CDR2 YYEEEE. Trimming removed 2 bases from V and 6 bases from J, with 12 bases in between. This CDR3 has 14 amino acids. Drawing the rest from reference TRBV5-6 and TRBJ1-5, the complete variable domain is DAGVTQSPTHLIKTRGQQVTLRCSPKSGHDTVSWYQQALGQGPQFIFQYYEEEERQRGNFPDRFSGHQFPNYSSELNVNALLLGDSALYLCASSLKGEGQPQHFGDGTRLSIL.

The V gene is TRBV6-5, the J gene TRBJ1-4; the D is unclear. This CDR3 is built from 14 residues. V was shortened by 6 bases and J by 8 bases, with 16 bases between the two germline ends. Germline-derived CDR1 and CDR2 are MNHEY and SVGAGI. CDR3 in DNA: TGTGCCAGCAGGCCTGGTAGACTTAGAGAAAAACTGTTTTTT. Translation: CASRPGRLREKLFF.

The chain uses TRBV5-6 and TRBJ2-1; D is possibly TRBD1 (5 bases). This CDR3 is 16 amino acids long. Germline V gene sequence: CDR1 SGHDT, CDR2 YYEEEE. V was pared by 4 bases and J by 2 bases, with 16 bases between. The CDR3 is CASSGTGLKTYNEQFF. The CDR3 DNA follows: TGTGCCAGCAGCGGAACAGGTTTAAAAACCTACAATGAGCAGTTCTTC.